The rows below give T cell receptor beta chains drawn from one sample of a study of cytomegalovirus exposure and HLA in healthy donors. The table came from immunoSEQ multiplex PCR; TCRdb's copy has only in-frame clones and leaves some out. The sample includes under 95,000 clones, around 80% of them seen just once. Sequencing input: PBMCs. These receptors originate from a man aged 25 to 40 in good health and CMV-seropositive. Each CDR3 is given with its conserved first and last residue. Fields, in order: clone size, D gene, V gene, J gene, CDR3 protein, CDR3 DNA. D genes are given only for firm matches. Clone size is shown for a subset of rows, as once, few, many or a class of expanded clone.

NA,NA,TRBV4-2,TRBJ1-1,CASSRDSDSLNTEAFF,TGTGCCAGCAGCCGAGACTCGGACAGCCTGAACACTGAAGCTTTCTTT
NA,TRBD2,TRBV7-9,TRBJ2-7,CASSLGGRSYEQYF,TGTGCCAGCAGCTTAGGCGGGAGGTCCTACGAGCAGTACTTC
NA,NA,TRBV18,TRBJ1-1,CASSRSRGDTEAFF,TGTGCCAGCTCACGTAGCCGGGGAGACACTGAAGCTTTCTTT
NA,TRBD1,TRBV7-9,TRBJ1-4,CASSLGQGGEKLFF,TGTGCCAGCAGCTTAGGACAGGGTGGTGAAAAACTGTTTTTT
NA,NA,TRBV25-1,TRBJ1-6,CASSEYRGGLLHF,TGTGCCAGCAGTGAATATCGGGGGGGACTTCTCCACTTT
few,TRBD1,TRBV9,TRBJ1-2,CASTAQGANYGYTF,TGTGCCAGCACCGCACAGGGGGCCAACTATGGCTACACCTTC
NA,TRBD2,TRBV29-1,TRBJ2-7,CSVSSGSSYEQYF,TGCAGCGTGTCTAGCGGTAGCTCCTACGAGCAGTACTTC
NA,NA,TRBV5-8,TRBJ2-7,CASSATDGIYEQYF,TGTGCCAGCAGCGCCACAGACGGGATTTACGAGCAGTACTTC
NA,TRBD1,TRBV29-1,TRBJ1-2,CSVEGGQGHGYTF,TGCAGCGTTGAGGGGGGACAGGGCCATGGCTACACCTTC
few,NA,TRBV5-1,TRBJ1-6,CASSAASYRDSPLHF,TGCGCCAGCAGCGCTGCGTCGTACAGGGATTCACCCCTCCACTTT
NA,TRBD1,TRBV7-9,TRBJ1-4,CASSLGQPGNEKLFF,TGTGCCAGCAGCTTGGGACAGCCTGGGAATGAAAAACTGTTTTTT
once,NA,TRBV6-4,TRBJ1-5,CASSDSERRSNQPQHF,TGTGCCAGCAGTGACTCAGAGAGGAGGTCAAATCAGCCCCAGCATTTT
few,NA,TRBV25-1,TRBJ1-4,CASSEYRGMQEKLFF,TGTGCCAGCAGTGAATATCGGGGGATGCAGGAAAAACTGTTTTTT
NA,TRBD1,TRBV2,TRBJ1-3,CASSEEGAYGNTIYF,TGTGCCAGCAGTGAGGAGGGGGCTTATGGAAACACCATATATTTT
NA,NA,TRBV28,TRBJ1-1,CASSPRTGKRAFF,TGTGCCAGCAGTCCCCGGACGGGAAAGAGAGCTTTCTTT
NA,NA,TRBV15,TRBJ2-5,CATSRVRDTQETQYF,TGTGCCACCAGCAGAGTTAGGGACACCCAAGAGACCCAGTACTTC
NA,TRBD1,TRBV11-2,TRBJ1-1,CASSLVQGRAEAFF,TGTGCCAGCAGCTTAGTACAGGGGCGTGCTGAAGCTTTCTTT
NA,TRBD1,TRBV10-3,TRBJ1-4,CAISDRGQGTNEKLFF,TGTGCCATCAGTGACAGGGGGCAGGGAACTAATGAAAAACTGTTTTTT
NA,NA,TRBV13,TRBJ1-2,CASSPRDSNYGYTF,TGTGCCAGCAGCCCCCGTGACAGTAACTATGGCTACACCTTC
NA,TRBD1,TRBV12-5,TRBJ1-1,CASGLNRGTEAFF,TGTGCTAGTGGTTTAAACAGGGGCACTGAAGCTTTCTTT
NA,TRBD2,TRBV10-3,TRBJ2-2,CAIKATSGRAGTGELFF,TGTGCCATCAAGGCGACTAGCGGGAGGGCCGGGACCGGGGAGCTGTTTTTT
NA,NA,TRBV21-1,TRBJ1-5,CASSKRQPQHF,TGTGCCAGCAGCAAGCGTCAGCCCCAGCATTTT
NA,TRBD2,TRBV6-5,TRBJ2-5,CASSYSGRGGRETQYF,TGTGCCAGCAGTTATAGTGGGCGGGGGGGCCGAGAGACCCAGTACTTC
NA,TRBD1,TRBV7-7,TRBJ2-5,CASSLDRGWQETQYF,TGTGCTAGCAGCTTAGACAGGGGATGGCAAGAGACCCAGTACTTC
NA,NA,TRBV6-5,TRBJ1-2,CASSYVGENYGYTF,TGTGCCAGCAGTTACGTGGGAGAAAACTATGGCTACACCTTC
NA,NA,TRBV15,TRBJ1-3,CATSRDRLRGNTIYF,TGTGCCACCAGCAGAGATCGACTGAGGGGAAACACCATATATTTT
NA,NA,TRBV5-5,TRBJ1-5,CASSLVGQDYQPQHF,TGTGCCAGCAGCTTGGTAGGACAAGATTATCAGCCCCAGCATTTT
NA,TRBD1,TRBV28,TRBJ2-4,CASRAGGRVQYF,TGTGCCAGCAGGGCAGGGGGTAGGGTTCAGTACTTC
NA,NA,TRBV7-6,TRBJ2-3,CASSLGAGPAGTDTQYF,TGTGCCAGCAGCTTAGGAGCGGGCCCAGCCGGCACAGATACGCAGTATTTT